This T cell receptor beta chain originates from a study of cytomegalovirus exposure and HLA in healthy donors. V was clipped by 4 bases and J by 1 base, with 17 bases between them. Germline loops: CDR1 SGDLS, CDR2 YYNGEE. This CDR3 has 16 residues. Turning to this clone: Its target is unknown.

General study results and limits: A later analysis showed that HLA-associated TCR beta chains had undergone more clonal expansion than equally common others.

PCR was performed using 60 Vbeta and 13 Jbeta primers. The table came from immunoSEQ multiplex PCR; TCRdb's copy has only in-frame clones and leaves some out. The repertoire has 90,000 or so clones, under 80% of them found once; the top ten carry 2% to 2.5%. The V and J genes are TRBV9 and TRBJ1-1; D is possibly TRBD1 (6 bases). The clonotype originates from a boy between 10 and 17 years old in good health and CMV-seronegative. Sequenced input: PBMCs. For the CDR3, the DNA is TGTGCCAGCAGCTCTAGGGGGGGGACCCCGAACACTGAAGCTTTCTTT. It codes for CASSSRGGTPNTEAFF.